These 30 T cell receptor beta chains share one sample of origin, sequenced in a study of cytomegalovirus exposure and HLA in healthy donors. Amplification used 60 Vbeta primers and 13 Jbeta primers. The repertoire was sequenced with immunoSEQ multiplex PCR; TCRdb's copy has only in-frame clones and lacks some. The sample yields roughly 150,000 clones, about 88% seen once. The source material was PBMCs. The receptors were gathered from a woman between 18 and 29 years old in good health and CMV-seronegative.

The chain combines TRBV27 with TRBJ1-2; D is unclear. This CDR3 is 13 amino acids long. The germline V and J ends were trimmed by 0 bases and 8 bases, with 10 bases remaining between them. Germline V lookup: CDR1 MNHEY, CDR2 SMNVEV (reference sequence). The CDR3 loop is CASSLSSGKGYTF. The DNA for the CDR3 is TGTGCCAGCAGTTTATCATCCGGGAAGGGCTACACCTTC.

V and J are TRBV5-4 and TRBJ2-1, with a possible D match to TRBD1 (6 bases). This CDR3 comprises 13 residues. V gave up 0 bases and J gave up 6 bases, with 7 bases separating them. Germline CDR1 is SGHNT and CDR2 is YYREEE (reference sequence). CDR3 sequence (DNA): TGTGCCAGCAGCTTGGAAGGGGGCAATGAGCAGTTCTTC. It yields the protein CASSLEGGNEQFF.

The V and J genes are TRBV5-1 and TRBJ2-7, with a possible D match to TRBD1 (5 bases). This CDR3 is 12 amino acids long. V was clipped by 2 bases and J by 6 bases, with 9 bases between them. The germline V gene has CDR1 SGHRS and CDR2 YFSETQ. CDR3 in amino acids: CASSFIRVEQYF. Written as DNA, the CDR3 is TGCGCCAGCAGCTTTATCAGGGTCGAGCAGTACTTC.

The chain uses TRBV20-1 and TRBJ2-1; TRBD1 might be the D (6 bases). This CDR3 comprises 10 residues. The germline V gene has CDR1 DFQATT and CDR2 SNEGSKA (reference sequence). Trimming removed 5 bases at V and 16 bases at J, with 15 bases between. CDR3 sequence (DNA): TGCAGTGCTTACCGGGACATGGGCTTCTTC. This translates into CSAYRDMGFF.

The V gene is TRBV10-3, the J gene TRBJ2-1; 8 positions agree with TRBD2. In germline, CDR1 is ENHRY, CDR2 SYGVKD. The junction had 11 bases not matched to a gene; V was cut back by 9 bases and J by 7 bases. CDR3 size: 14 residues. The CDR3, as DNA: TGTGCCATGGCGGGGGGCCCGGAAGGAAATGAGCAGTTCTTC. Translated, it gives CAMAGGPEGNEQFF.

V usage is TRBV18 and J usage is TRBJ2-3; D unresolved. The germline CDR1 and CDR2 sequences are KGHSH and LQKENI. The CDR3 contains 15 residues. V dropped 4 bases and J dropped 4 bases, with 15 bases sitting between them. In DNA, the CDR3 is TGTGCCAGCTCACGTGGAAGTACCCAGGCAGATACGCAGTATTTT. Translated, it gives CASSRGSTQADTQYF.

The V and J genes are TRBV5-1 and TRBJ1-1; 12 nucleotides match TRBD1. Germline-derived CDR1 and CDR2 are SGHRS and YFSETQ. V lost 3 bases to trimming and J lost 0 bases; unmatched junction nucleotides: 9. CDR3 length: 18 residues. CDR3 nucleotide sequence: TGCGCCAGCAGCTCAAGGTGGGACAGGGGGCAAATGAACACTGAAGCTTTCTTT. Its translation: CASSSRWDRGQMNTEAFF.

The chain is built from TRBV5-4 and TRBJ2-1, with a tentative D call TRBD1 (5 bases). The CDR3 is 16 amino acids. CDR1 is SGHNT and CDR2 is YYREEE in the germline V gene (reference sequence). Trimming took 0 bases from V and 0 from J, leaving 10 bases between them. CDR3 in amino acids: CASSLAGAPSYNEQFF. CDR3 DNA: TGTGCCAGCAGCTTGGCTGGGGCCCCCTCCTACAATGAGCAGTTCTTC.

V usage is TRBV27 and J usage is TRBJ2-7, with D possibly matching TRBD1 (5 bases). The CDR3 spans 15 residues. V was cut by 1 base and J by 3 bases, with 13 bases left in between. In germline, CDR1 is MNHEY, CDR2 SMNVEV (reference sequence). The CDR3 protein is CASSLWAGKSYEQYF. The CDR3 nucleotides read TGTGCCAGCAGTTTATGGGCAGGGAAGAGCTACGAGCAGTACTTC.

The chain uses TRBV19 and TRBJ1-2, with 7 bases lining up with TRBD1. J lost 8 bases, V lost 7 bases, and 10 bases had no gene match. From germline, CDR1 is LNHDA and CDR2 SQIVND (reference sequence). The CDR3 totals 13 residues. In DNA, the CDR3 is TGTGCCAGTAACCCCACAGGGGTAGGCGGCTACACCTTC. Its protein product is CASNPTGVGGYTF.

The V gene is TRBV28, the J gene TRBJ1-2; D is possibly TRBD1 (5 bases). The CDR3 spans 16 residues. Germline-derived CDR1 and CDR2 are MDHEN and SYDVKM. Trimming took 2 bases from V and 4 from J, leaving 17 bases between them. The CDR3 nucleotides are TGTGCCAGCAGTTTACCCGGGTCCAGGAGGGGCTATGGCTACACCTTC. It yields the protein CASSLPGSRRGYGYTF.

The chain links TRBV5-1 to TRBJ2-2; possible D gene TRBD1, 5 bases. From germline, CDR1 is SGHRS and CDR2 YFSETQ. This CDR3 spans 16 amino acids. V lost 5 bases and J lost 1, with 15 bases in between. CDR3 sequence: CASRNMVGQNTGELFF. The CDR3, as DNA: TGCGCCAGCAGGAACATGGTCGGACAGAACACCGGGGAGCTGTTTTTT.

The V and J genes are TRBV7-9 and TRBJ2-3; D not resolved. Germline values: CDR1 SEHNR, CDR2 FQNEAQ (reference sequence). The CDR3 length is 13 residues. V was clipped by 7 bases and J by 0 bases, with 8 bases between them. CDR3 nucleotides: TGTGCCAGCACCTTCGGGAGCACAGATACGCAGTATTTT. It yields the protein CASTFGSTDTQYF. The full variable domain, in which reference TRBV7-9 and TRBJ2-3 provide the parts outside the CDR3, is DTGVSQNPRHKITKRGQNVTFRCDPISEHNRLYWYRQTLGQGPEFLTYFQNEAQLEKSRLLSDRFSAERPKGSFSTLEIQRTEQGDSAMYLCASTFGSTDTQYFGPGTRLTVL.

The chain recombines TRBV27 with TRBJ2-7; TRBD2 is a possible D gene (6 bases). V gave up 8 bases and J gave up 2 bases, with 16 bases separating them. The CDR3 covers 14 residues. Germline CDR1 reads MNHEY; CDR2 reads SMNVEV (reference sequence). CDR3 sequence reads: CASRLDSGTYEQYF. The CDR3 DNA sequence: TGTGCCAGCCGCCTAGATAGCGGAACCTACGAGCAGTACTTC.

This chain uses TRBV15 with TRBJ2-3, with TRBD2 matching 10 bases. The germline CDR1 and CDR2 sequences are LNHNV and YYDKDF (reference sequence). The CDR3 is made up of 18 amino acids. The V and J ends lost 3 bases and 0 bases, in that order; junction bases with no gene match: 9. The CDR3 sequence is CATSRGLTSGVSTDTQYF. The DNA of the CDR3 is TGTGCCACCAGCAGGGGACTAACTAGCGGGGTTAGCACAGATACGCAGTATTTT. Using reference TRBV15 and TRBJ2-3 for the parts outside the CDR3, the full variable domain is DAMVIQNPRYQVTQFGKPVTLSCSQTLNHNVMYWYQQKSSQAPKLLFHYYDKDFNNEADTPDNFQSRRPNTSFCFLDIRSPGLGDTAMYLCATSRGLTSGVSTDTQYFGPGTRLTVL.

The J gene is TRBJ2-1, the V gene TRBV28; no firm D call. Between the trimmed V and J ends, which lost 1 base and 10 bases, there was a span of 11 bases. The CDR3 covers 13 residues. Germline V gene lookup returns CDR1 MDHEN and CDR2 SYDVKM. In DNA, the CDR3 is TGTGCCAGCAGTTTATTAGGCGGAAGGGAGCAGTTCTTC. It yields the protein CASSLLGGREQFF. Combining the CDR3 with reference TRBV28 and TRBJ2-1 gives the whole variable domain DVKVTQSSRYLVKRTGEKVFLECVQDMDHENMFWYRQDPGLGLRLIYFSYDVKMKEKGDIPEGYSVSREKKERFSLILESASTNQTSMYLCASSLLGGREQFFGPGTRLTVL.

The rearrangement joins TRBV27 to TRBJ1-5, with D maybe TRBD1 (6 bases). CDR3 size: 16 residues. V was trimmed by 2 bases and J by 2 bases, leaving 13 bases between them. The germline CDR1 and CDR2 sequences are MNHEY and SMNVEV (reference sequence). CDR3 residues: CASSLGPGAGNQPQHF. In DNA form, the CDR3 reads TGTGCCAGCAGTTTAGGGCCAGGGGCAGGCAATCAGCCCCAGCATTTT.

This clone was seen only once. This chain links TRBV5-4 with TRBJ1-1; no clear D gene. The CDR3 sequence is 14 residues long. The V end was cut by 4 bases, the J end by 1 base, with 11 bases between. The germline CDR1 and CDR2 sequences are SGHNT and YYREEE (reference sequence). CDR3 bases: TGTGCCAGCAGCCCTGGCGGGGAGAACACTGAAGCTTTCTTT. This encodes CASSPGGENTEAFF.

The J gene is TRBJ2-7, the V gene TRBV5-1, with 7 bases that match TRBD2. The CDR3 has 15 residues. V gave up 4 bases and J gave up 6 bases; unmatched junction bases: 13. Germline V gene lookup returns CDR1 SGHRS and CDR2 YFSETQ. CDR3 nucleotides: TGCGCCAGCAGCCCGTGGGCGGCGGGAGTGGGCGAGCAGTACTTC. Translated, it gives CASSPWAAGVGEQYF.

The chain recombines TRBV10-1 with TRBJ2-1; perhaps TRBD2 as D (6 bases). The CDR3 consists of 13 residues. Germline loops: CDR1 WNHNN, CDR2 SYGVQD (reference sequence). V was clipped by 2 bases and J by 7 bases, with 9 bases between them. In DNA form, the CDR3 reads TGCGCCAGCAGTGAGGGGGGGAGGAATGAGCAGTTCTTC. It is translated as CASSEGGRNEQFF.

The chain links TRBV7-2 to TRBJ2-2; D gene ambiguous. This CDR3 contains 17 residues. Germline V gene data show CDR1 as SGHTA and CDR2 as FQGNSA. V lost 6 bases to trimming and J lost 2 bases, with 19 bases between them. CDR3 bases: TGTGCCAGCAGTCCCACCTGGAGAAATCTAAACACCGGGGAGCTGTTTTTT. Its protein is CASSPTWRNLNTGELFF.

This clone appeared a single time. The chain links TRBV18 to TRBJ1-6; D not certain. The CDR3 extends over 13 amino acids. Trimming shortened V by 2 bases and J by 8 bases, and 7 bases separated the two germline ends. CDR1 and CDR2 from the germline V gene are KGHSH and LQKENI. As DNA, the CDR3 is TGTGCCAGCTCACCAGGGAGGGATTCACCCCTCCACTTT. Amino acids: CASSPGRDSPLHF.

A single count supports this clone. V gene TRBV30 combines with J gene TRBJ2-5, with D possibly TRBD2 on 5 matching bases. V gave up 3 bases and J gave up 5 bases, with 16 bases separating them. The CDR3 has 14 residues. Per germline, CDR1 GTSNPN and CDR2 SVGIG (reference sequence). Here the CDR3 reads CAWRRVAGWETQYF. CDR3 in DNA: TGTGCCTGGAGAAGGGTCGCGGGTTGGGAGACCCAGTACTTC.

This clone appeared once. CDR3 bases: TGCGCCAGCAGCCCCGGGACTAGCGGGTCCACCGGGGAGCTGTTTTTT. Its protein product is CASSPGTSGSTGELFF. This sequence joins TRBV4-1 and TRBJ2-2; 12 nucleotides agree with TRBD2. V shed 4 bases, J shed 4 bases, and the junction held 4 bases outside the gene matches. There are 16 residues in the CDR3. Germline CDR1 MGHRA, CDR2 YSYEKL.

In this sample, this clone turned up once. An end of the junction differs from the germline gene, which may be a read error. This chain uses TRBV7-9 with TRBJ1-2; D might be TRBD1 (5 bases). The germline V gene has CDR1 SEHNR and CDR2 FQNEAQ (reference sequence). The CDR3 contains 15 residues. The CDR3 DNA reads as TGTTCCAGCAGCTCAGACAGTCCCCGCTTTCTCGGCTACACCTTC. Translation: CSSSSDSPRFLGYTF. The full variable domain, in which reference TRBV7-9 and TRBJ1-2 provide the parts outside the CDR3, is DTGVSQNPRHKITKRGQNVTFRCDPISEHNRLYWYRQTLGQGPEFLTYFQNEAQLEKSRLLSDRFSAERPKGSFSTLEIQRTEQGDSAMYLCSSSSDSPRFLGYTFGSGTRLTVV.

V and J are TRBV27 and TRBJ2-1; 7 bases agree with TRBD2. CDR3 length equals 16 residues. From germline, CDR1 is MNHEY and CDR2 SMNVEV (reference sequence). V shed 1 base and J 9 bases; nucleotides not matched to a gene: 12. The CDR3 is CASSLYPAGILPEQFF. Written as DNA, the CDR3 is TGTGCCAGCAGTTTATATCCAGCGGGGATACTCCCTGAGCAGTTCTTC.

The V gene is TRBV25-1, the J gene TRBJ1-5; maybe TRBD1 (5 bases). This CDR3 comprises 13 residues. The V and J ends lost 5 bases and 5 bases respectively, with 10 bases between them. The germline V gene has CDR1 MGHDK and CDR2 SYGVNS. CDR3 protein: CASSRGWDQPQHF. The CDR3 DNA reads as TGTGCCAGCAGTCGGGGGTGGGATCAGCCCCAGCATTTT.

V is TRBV6-6 and J is TRBJ1-1; D gene uncertain. The CDR3 is 16 residues long. V was cut by 0 bases and J by 0 bases, with 11 bases left in between. The germline gives CDR1 MNHNY, CDR2 SVGAGI (reference sequence). The CDR3 region is CASSYSGGRLNTEAFF. In DNA form, the CDR3 reads TGTGCCAGCAGTTACTCAGGAGGCAGACTGAACACTGAAGCTTTCTTT.

This clone appeared a single time. The V call is TRBV25-1, the J call TRBJ1-6; D possibly corresponds to TRBD1 (5 bases). Trimming cost V 2 bases and J 7 bases, with 6 bases left between them. Germline V CDR1 and CDR2: MGHDK, SYGVNS. This CDR3 spans 13 amino acids. CDR3 DNA sequence: TGTGCCAGCAGTGAAGCAGGGAATTCACCCCTCCACTTT. Translation: CASSEAGNSPLHF.

The chain couples TRBV7-2 to TRBJ2-7; tentative D call: TRBD1 (6 bases). The CDR3 is 15 amino acids. The germline CDR1 and CDR2 sequences are SGHTA and FQGNSA. V was shortened by 5 bases and J by 0 bases, with 14 bases between the two germline ends. The CDR3 coding sequence is TGTGCCAGCAGCACCAATAGGGGGAGCTCCTACGAGCAGTACTTC. Translation gives CASSTNRGSSYEQYF.